Listed below are T cell receptor beta chains from one sample, sequenced in a study of blood T cells in healthy people across ages. From the 5' RACE reads, TCRdb called clonotypes with MiXCR, one entry per CDR3 protein. This sample has 1.5 million to 2 million distinct CDR3 sequences, with roughly 50% found just once. The sequencing sample was made of blood. The origin of the receptors is a woman in her forties in good health. Both conserved end residues are part of each CDR3.

TRBV5-1	CASSLLGTGEDGYTF
TRBV12-3/TRBV12-4	CASTWDSYGYTF
TRBV5-6	CASSFGGTPGQYF
TRBV5-1	CASRLGLAGGADKNIQYF
TRBV20-1	CSAISGPAVEQFF
TRBV20-1	CSARSSDYTGELFF
TRBV2	CASSATGFGGELFF
TRBV7-2	CASSGKLAADTQYF
TRBV7-2	CAGSLSPVNSPLHF
TRBV28	CATNREIYGYTF
TRBV7-6	CASSSVLAGVDRLARKETQYF
TRBV4-1	CASSQNPAVGGYTF
TRBV5-1	CASSPLTEPGAYEQYF
TRBV20-1	CSARRAGGETQYF
TRBV7-2	CASSLTDRGTEAFF
TRBV29-1	CSVPFVRGDDYGYTF
TRBV12-3/TRBV12-4	CASTRLAPYGYTF
TRBV7-6	CASSFASVGTQYF
TRBV7-6	CASSAHRDRNSPLHF
TRBV20-1	CSAKDSGGQETQYF
TRBV5-1	CASSLEASTWATPLHF
TRBV7-9	CASTKGAGSYVYF
TRBV28	CASSSGTAGVSGQYF
TRBV4-2	CASSQSHDGSGYGYTF
TRBV24-1	CATSEGGPVYNEQFF
TRBV6-1	CACRGGQKGGNSNQPQHF
TRBV4-3	CASSQDEAGGLFNEQFF
TRBV7-2	CASSLLDGKTQYF
TRBV28	CASNGPGGLAKNIQYF
TRBV6-6	CASSHGQGSSYEQYF
TRBV6-2/TRBV6-3	CASGTRDTTREQFF
TRBV7-2	CASSPVAGGPQETQYF
TRBV12-3/TRBV12-4	CASIPLDEQETQYF
TRBV2	CASSEALGQGAYEQFF
TRBV7-2	CASSAVMWDNEQYF
TRBV15	CVASRDELGQPQHF
TRBV7-8	CASFNGGSYNEQYF
TRBV2	CASSENPGRASSGANVLTF
TRBV7-9	CASSLQFLWAPLHF
TRBV4-3	CASSQDLRRAGAGEQFF
TRBV4-2	CASSQERRGGLETQYF
TRBV9	CASSGGGAGADTQYF